The next 10 T cell receptor beta chains were all read from a single sample in a study of early T cells in non-severe SARS-CoV-2 infection. TCRdb reprocessed the 5' RACE reads with MiXCR, giving one entry per CDR3 protein. The sample contains roughly 49,000 distinct CDR3 sequences, about 4.6% of which appear only once. Sequencing used whole blood. These receptors all come from an adult who was a healthcare worker with PCR-confirmed SARS-CoV-2 infection or an uninfected control (not recorded which).

This clonotype has more than one count but fewer than ten. The chain joins TRBV28 to TRBJ2-4; 8 bases are shared with TRBD1. Losses at the gene ends were 5 bases for V and 1 base for J; bases not matched to a gene: 7. From germline, CDR1 is MDHEN and CDR2 SYDVKM. This CDR3 contains 16 residues. The CDR3 DNA is TGTGCCAGCAGTCTCCAGGGGGCTACGGCCAAAAACATTCAGTACTTC. Its translation is CASSLQGATAKNIQYF.

This clonotype was recorded many times. The CDR3 DNA reads as TGCAGCGTTGAAGCGGGCAACCGGGCTGAAGCTTTCTTT. Its protein product is CSVEAGNRAEAFF. The chain uses TRBV29-1 and TRBJ1-1; D call uncertain. Trimming removed 1 base at V and 6 bases at J, with 12 bases between. The V gene's germline CDR1 is SQVTM and CDR2 ANQGSEA. The CDR3 extends over 13 amino acids. Looking up the rest from reference TRBV29-1 and TRBJ1-1 gives the full variable domain: SAVISQKPSRDICQRGTSLTIQCQVDSQVTMMFWYRQQPGQSLTLIATANQGSEATYESGFVIDKFPISRPNLTFSTLTVSNMSPEDSSIYLCSVEAGNRAEAFFGQGTRLTVV.

This clonotype was counted at least ten times. This chain joins TRBV27 and TRBJ1-2, with 8 bases aligning to TRBD1. This CDR3 has 15 residues. The V and J ends lost 4 bases and 1 base, in that order; junction bases with no gene match: 5. CDR1 is MNHEY and CDR2 is SMNVEV in the germline V gene (reference sequence). CDR3 protein: CASSSLQGGNYGYTF. Written as DNA, the CDR3 is TGTGCCAGCAGTTCCCTACAGGGGGGTAACTATGGCTACACCTTC.

This clonotype was observed many times. The chain links TRBV12-3 or TRBV12-4 to TRBJ2-3, with 8 bases identical to TRBD1. Germline trimming cut 6 bases from V and 2 bases from J; bases unmatched to any gene: 4. This CDR3 has 14 residues. The CDR3 DNA reads TGTGCCAGCAGGTTACAGGGGGACACAGATACGCAGTATTTT. Protein sequence: CASRLQGDTDTQYF.

This clonotype was observed a handful of times. The chain has TRBV5-6 and TRBJ1-2, with D uncertain. Germline-derived CDR1 and CDR2 are SGHDT and YYEEEE. Trimming shortened V by 7 bases and J by 0 bases, and 19 bases separated the two germline ends. The CDR3 loop spans 16 amino acids. The DNA of the CDR3 is TGTGCCAGCCACCCCGGGAAGAGAGCAGCTAACTATGGCTACACCTTC. Its protein is CASHPGKRAANYGYTF.

This clonotype was picked up many times. This chain connects TRBV5-6 to TRBJ1-1, with D hard to call. Germline loops: CDR1 SGHDT, CDR2 YYEEEE. The CDR3 sequence is 14 residues long. Trimming left V 6 bases short and J 1 base short, with 13 bases between. The CDR3 DNA is TGTGCCAGCACCCGGGGTCCAGGGAACACTGAAGCTTTCTTT. Its translation is CASTRGPGNTEAFF.

This clonotype was counted ten times or more. The V call is TRBV5-1, the J call TRBJ1-1; the D gene is possibly TRBD1 (6 bases). Germline CDR1 and CDR2: SGHRS and YFSETQ. The germline V and J ends were trimmed by 0 bases and 4 bases, with 25 bases remaining between them. The CDR3 totals 19 residues. The CDR3 DNA reads TGCGCCAGCAGCTTGGAAGATAGGCAGGTGAGGGGGAAGAGCACTGAAGCTTTCTTT. It specifies CASSLEDRQVRGKSTEAFF.

This clonotype was observed a handful of times. This chain links TRBV6-6 with TRBJ1-1; D ambiguous. CDR1 MNHNY and CDR2 SVGAGI come from the germline V gene (reference sequence). V gave up 3 bases and J gave up 0 bases, with 11 bases separating them. The CDR3 spans 15 residues. CDR3 region: CASSYPRGMNTEAFF. CDR3 DNA sequence: TGTGCCAGCAGTTATCCTAGAGGGATGAACACTGAAGCTTTCTTT.

This clonotype was observed many times. This sequence joins TRBV5-4 and TRBJ2-5; D is possibly TRBD2 (6 bases). V dropped 4 bases and J dropped 1 base, with 11 bases sitting between them. The germline V gene encodes CDR1 SGHNT and CDR2 YYREEE (reference sequence). The CDR3 is 14 residues long. Here the CDR3 reads CASSAYSGQETQYF. As DNA, the CDR3 is TGTGCCAGCAGCGCTTATAGCGGCCAAGAGACCCAGTACTTC.

In its sample, this clonotype was seen many times. This chain connects TRBV28 to TRBJ2-1, with 7 bases fitting TRBD2. Germline CDR1 and CDR2: MDHEN and SYDVKM. The CDR3 loop spans 18 amino acids. V trimming: 2 bases; J trimming: 10 bases; junction bases outside the gene matches: 20. CDR3 amino acids: CASSLGVPAGGSGREQFF. CDR3 in DNA: TGTGCCAGCAGTTTAGGAGTTCCCGCCGGGGGGAGTGGTCGAGAGCAGTTCTTC. Variable domain in full (rest from reference TRBV28 and TRBJ2-1): DVKVTQSSRYLVKRTGEKVFLECVQDMDHENMFWYRQDPGLGLRLIYFSYDVKMKEKGDIPEGYSVSREKKERFSLILESASTNQTSMYLCASSLGVPAGGSGREQFFGPGTRLTVL.